The 28 T cell receptor beta chains below were found in one sample sequenced in a study of blood T cell repertoires in COVID-19. Using immunoSEQ multiplex PCR, the repertoire was profiled, and TCRdb retains in-frame clones only, with some absent. The table lists a few hundred thousand clones, 86% of them singletons. Material: peripheral blood. These receptors were collected from a man younger than 30 with active or convalescent COVID-19.

This clone was seen a single time. This chain connects TRBV9 to TRBJ1-5; 9 nucleotides agree with TRBD1. The trim removed 3 bases at V and 6 bases at J, leaving 4 bases unmatched. The CDR3 sequence is 14 residues long. The V gene's germline CDR1 is SGDLS and CDR2 YYNGEE. CDR3 residues: CASSATGGGQPQHF. In nucleotides, the CDR3 is TGTGCCAGCAGCGCCACAGGGGGCGGTCAGCCCCAGCATTTT.

The rearrangement uses TRBV12-3 or TRBV12-4 and TRBJ1-1; perhaps TRBD1 as D (5 bases). The V end was cut by 10 bases, the J end by 4 bases, with 10 bases between. This CDR3 is 11 amino acids long. CDR3 sequence reads: CATGGGTEAFF. The CDR3 coding sequence is TGTGCCACCGGGGGGGGCACTGAAGCTTTCTTT.

This clone was seen a single time. The CDR3 nucleotides read TGTGCCAGCAGCTTGCCTGTGTCAGATACGCAGTATTTT. This encodes CASSLPVSDTQYF. The V call is TRBV5-6, the J call TRBJ2-3; D unclear. The CDR3 totals 13 residues. The V end lost 1 base, the J end lost 4 bases, and 7 bases lay between the germline ends. The germline gives CDR1 SGHDT, CDR2 YYEEEE.

The chain carries TRBV19 and TRBJ1-1, with unresolved D. The CDR3 covers 13 residues. Between the trimmed V and J ends, which lost 10 bases and 4 bases, there was a span of 16 bases. The germline V gene has CDR1 LNHDA and CDR2 SQIVND (reference sequence). The CDR3 bases are TGTGCCATCAAATTTAAGAGCGGCACTGAAGCTTTCTTT. Its protein product is CAIKFKSGTEAFF.

V usage is TRBV19 and J usage is TRBJ2-4; TRBD1 aligns across 12 bases. The CDR3 has 17 residues. With 5 bases clipped from V and 7 bases from J, the junction kept 12 bases outside the gene matches. Looked up from germline, CDR1 is LNHDA and CDR2 is SQIVND (reference sequence). The chain's CDR3 is CASSLRWGQGASNIQYF. Written as DNA, the CDR3 is TGTGCCAGTAGTCTCCGTTGGGGACAGGGGGCTTCGAACATTCAGTACTTC.

The V and J genes are TRBV28 and TRBJ2-2; 9 bases align to TRBD1. CDR3 length: 14 amino acids. Looked up from germline, CDR1 is MDHEN and CDR2 is SYDVKM. V dropped 5 bases and J dropped 8; count of bases not matched to a gene: 6. The CDR3 nucleotides read TGTGCCAGCAGTGTCCCGGGACAGGGTGGGGAGCTGTTTTTT. Its protein is CASSVPGQGGELFF.

The rearrangement joins TRBV7-8 to TRBJ1-2; perhaps TRBD1 as D (5 bases). The CDR3 contains 13 residues. V lost 3 bases to trimming and J lost 2 bases, with 7 bases between them. From germline, CDR1 is SGHVS and CDR2 FQNEAQ. The CDR3 sequence: CASSFAGNYGYTF. Here the CDR3 DNA reads TGTGCCAGCAGCTTTGCAGGGAACTATGGCTACACCTTC. The variable domain in full, with the rest retrieved from reference TRBV7-8 and TRBJ1-2, is GAGVSQSPRYKVAKRGQDVALRCDPISGHVSLFWYQQALGQGPEFLTYFQNEAQLDKSGLPSDRFFAERPEGSVSTLKIQRTQQEDSAVYLCASSFAGNYGYTFGSGTRLTVV.

The gene calls are TRBV7-8 and TRBJ2-7; TRBD2 aligns across 11 bases. The CDR3 loop spans 17 amino acids. V shed 3 bases, J shed 3 bases, and the junction held 10 bases outside the gene matches. CDR1 and CDR2 from the germline V gene are SGHVS and FQNEAQ. CDR3 nucleotides: TGTGCCAGCAGCTTGAGTAGCGGGAGGGCCAAGAGCTACGAGCAGTACTTC. Protein product: CASSLSSGRAKSYEQYF. Using reference TRBV7-8 and TRBJ2-7 for the parts outside the CDR3, the full variable domain is GAGVSQSPRYKVAKRGQDVALRCDPISGHVSLFWYQQALGQGPEFLTYFQNEAQLDKSGLPSDRFFAERPEGSVSTLKIQRTQQEDSAVYLCASSLSSGRAKSYEQYFGPGTRLTVT.

The V gene is TRBV5-4, the J gene TRBJ2-5; 10 positions agree with TRBD1. The length of the CDR3 is 16 residues. With V trimmed by 5 bases and J by 4 bases, 11 bases remained unmatched. Germline CDR1 SGHNT, CDR2 YYREEE (reference sequence). CDR3 DNA: TGTGCCAGCAGTTCGAATACGGGACAGGGGTCAGAGACCCAGTACTTC. This encodes CASSSNTGQGSETQYF.

The chain carries TRBV7-8 and TRBJ2-3; TRBD2 agrees at 11 bases. CDR1 SGHVS and CDR2 FQNEAQ come from the germline V gene. There are 14 residues in the CDR3. With 5 bases clipped from V and 5 bases from J, the junction kept 3 bases outside the gene matches. Here the CDR3 reads CASSLLAGEDTQYF. In DNA, the CDR3 is TGTGCCAGCAGCCTACTAGCGGGAGAAGATACGCAGTATTTT.

The genes are TRBV3-1 (or the pseudogene TRBV3-2) and TRBJ1-1; D is undetermined. The CDR3 is 17 amino acids. V lost 0 bases and J 3 bases, leaving 17 bases between the germline ends. Germline values: CDR1 LGHDT, CDR2 YNNKEL (reference sequence). For the CDR3, the DNA is TGTGCCAGCAGCCAAGATTGGCTTGACGGGAGGGACACTGAAGCTTTCTTT. This encodes CASSQDWLDGRDTEAFF.

V usage is TRBV24-1 and J usage is TRBJ2-1; a possible D gene is TRBD1 (6 bases). Trimming removed 3 bases at V and 6 bases at J, with 11 bases between. The CDR3 spans 14 residues. Germline CDR1 and CDR2: KGHDR and SFDVKD. The DNA for the CDR3 is TGTGCCACCAGTGATGCACAGGGTCGCAATGAGCAGTTCTTC. Residues: CATSDAQGRNEQFF.

This clone came up many times. The chain recombines TRBV12-3 or TRBV12-4 with TRBJ2-4; TRBD1 might be the D (5 bases). The germline V and J ends were trimmed by 5 bases and 9 bases, with 14 bases remaining between them. The CDR3 is 13 residues long. The CDR3 here is CASSMGRVSIQYF. Written as DNA, the CDR3 is TGTGCCAGCAGTATGGGCAGGGTGAGCATTCAGTACTTC.

This clone has only a few counts. The chain has TRBV7-6 and TRBJ2-1, with 9 bases matching TRBD2. Germline loops: CDR1 SGHVS, CDR2 FNYEAQ. The trim removed 3 bases at V and 9 bases at J, leaving 6 bases unmatched. The CDR3 runs 14 residues. CDR3 sequence reads: CASSFAGGPGEQFF. CDR3 nucleotides: TGTGCCAGCAGCTTCGCGGGAGGGCCGGGTGAGCAGTTCTTC.

The chain recombines TRBV4-1 with TRBJ1-5; TRBD1 is a possible D gene (5 bases). Looked up from germline, CDR1 is MGHRA and CDR2 is YSYEKL. CDR3 length: 16 amino acids. V gave up 0 bases and J gave up 1 base, with 10 bases separating them. CDR3 protein: CASSQEGPRSNQPQHF. CDR3 coding DNA: TGCGCCAGCAGCCAAGAGGGGCCGCGGAGCAATCAGCCCCAGCATTTT.

The rearrangement joins TRBV27 to TRBJ2-5; perhaps TRBD2 as D (5 bases). The CDR3 has 15 residues. Germline CDR1 reads MNHEY; CDR2 reads SMNVEV (reference sequence). V was trimmed by 1 base and J by 5 bases, leaving 14 bases between them. CDR3 sequence reads: CASSLLSARAETQYF. The CDR3 bases are TGTGCCAGCAGTTTATTATCAGCGCGGGCGGAGACCCAGTACTTC.

V and J are TRBV9 and TRBJ2-1; 7 nucleotides match TRBD2. The CDR3 is made up of 13 amino acids. V lost 0 bases to trimming and J lost 12 bases; unmatched junction nucleotides: 6. Germline-derived CDR1 and CDR2 are SGDLS and YYNGEE. In DNA, the CDR3 is TGTGCCAGCAGCGTAGGAACGGGGGGTTGGCAGTTCTTC. This translates into CASSVGTGGWQFF.

The rearrangement uses TRBV6-5 and TRBJ2-7, with 7 positions matching TRBD1. The germline V gene encodes CDR1 MNHEY and CDR2 SVGAGI. CDR3 length: 15 amino acids. Trimming took 5 bases from V and 4 from J; bases not matched to a gene: 11. The CDR3 loop is CASSLLTGAGYEQYF. Written as DNA, the CDR3 is TGTGCCAGCAGTCTACTAACAGGGGCTGGGTACGAGCAGTACTTC.

The chain combines TRBV19 with TRBJ1-4; TRBD1 matches 8 bases. Germline V gives CDR1 LNHDA, CDR2 SQIVND (reference sequence). With V trimmed by 5 bases and J by 14 bases, 7 bases remained unmatched. CDR3 length: 12 residues. The CDR3 DNA reads as TGTGCCAGTAGTTTCGGGGACAGGCTGCTGTTTTTT. This translates into CASSFGDRLLFF.

The chain employs TRBV5-1 and TRBJ2-1, with 8 bases identical to TRBD2. The CDR3 loop spans 17 amino acids. CDR1 is SGHRS and CDR2 is YFSETQ in the germline V gene. Trimming cost V 0 bases and J 4 bases; bases outside gene matches: 9. The CDR3 is CASSLALDTSGYNEQFF. CDR3 sequence (DNA): TGCGCCAGCAGCTTGGCATTGGACACTAGCGGATACAATGAGCAGTTCTTC.

This chain's CDR3 is CASGRAGELFF. The CDR3 DNA sequence: TGTGCCAGCGGTCGGGCCGGGGAGCTGTTTTTT. The rearrangement links TRBV28 to TRBJ2-2; D gene ambiguous. The CDR3 is 11 residues long. Germline assignment: CDR1 MDHEN and CDR2 SYDVKM. V was clipped by 8 bases and J by 6 bases, with 7 bases between them.

The V gene is TRBV24-1, the J gene TRBJ2-7, with D possibly TRBD1 on 6 matching bases. Germline V gene data show CDR1 as KGHDR and CDR2 as SFDVKD. The CDR3 contains 13 residues. Trimming took 4 bases from V and 3 from J, leaving 9 bases between them. The CDR3 region is CATSEPQGYEQYF. The CDR3 coding sequence is TGTGCCACCAGTGAACCACAGGGCTACGAGCAGTACTTC.

This clone appeared a single time. The rearrangement uses TRBV11-3 and TRBJ2-3; 10 bases agree with TRBD1. The CDR3 spans 15 residues. The germline CDR1 and CDR2 sequences are SGHNT and YENEEA. V shed 6 bases, J shed 4 bases, and the junction held 7 bases outside the gene matches. CDR3 amino acids: CASRAGTGASDTQYF. Here the CDR3 DNA reads TGTGCCAGCAGAGCTGGGACAGGGGCCTCAGATACGCAGTATTTT.

This clone is a singleton in its sample. The rearrangement joins TRBV5-6 to TRBJ2-2; D unclear. Germline CDR1 reads SGHDT; CDR2 reads YYEEEE. V lost 0 bases and J 6 bases, leaving 6 bases between the germline ends. This CDR3 has 13 amino acids. The CDR3 is CASSLVAAGELFF. For the CDR3, the DNA is TGTGCCAGCAGCTTGGTGGCAGCCGGGGAGCTGTTTTTT.

This clone was recorded once. The chain is built from TRBV6-2 or TRBV6-3 and TRBJ1-1; D is uncertain. Per the germline V gene, CDR1 is MNHEY and CDR2 is SVGEGT. There are 14 residues in the CDR3. Trimming took off 2 bases at V and 0 bases at J, with 7 bases between the two ends. For the CDR3, the DNA is TGTGCCAGCAGTTACGCTCGAGTGAACACTGAAGCTTTCTTT. Translating gives CASSYARVNTEAFF.

This clone has more than one count but fewer than ten. The V gene is TRBV9, the J gene TRBJ2-7; 10 nucleotides agree with TRBD2. CDR3 size: 15 residues. Germline-derived CDR1 and CDR2 are SGDLS and YYNGEE. V shed 4 bases, J shed 0 bases, and the junction held 4 bases outside the gene matches. For the CDR3, the DNA is TGTGCCAGCAGCTTGGGACTAGCGTTCTCCTACGAGCAGTACTTC. Its protein is CASSLGLAFSYEQYF.

The rearrangement uses TRBV2 and TRBJ2-3; TRBD2 agrees at 8 bases. Losses at the gene ends were 10 bases for V and 2 bases for J; bases not matched to a gene: 20. This CDR3 is built from 18 residues. Germline loops: CDR1 SNHLY, CDR2 FYNNEI. The CDR3 here is CATPPSGGAICLTDTQYF. The CDR3 DNA follows: TGTGCCACCCCACCCTCGGGGGGGGCGATCTGCCTCACAGATACGCAGTATTTT.

This sequence joins TRBV3-1 (or the pseudogene TRBV3-2) and TRBJ1-1; D is unresolved. Germline lookup yields CDR1 LGHDT and CDR2 YNNKEL (reference sequence). The ends were cut back, 4 bases at V and 5 bases at J, with 14 bases in the middle. This CDR3 has 14 residues. The CDR3 here is CASSPKSWETEAFF. The CDR3 region has the DNA TGTGCCAGCAGCCCCAAAAGCTGGGAGACTGAAGCTTTCTTT.